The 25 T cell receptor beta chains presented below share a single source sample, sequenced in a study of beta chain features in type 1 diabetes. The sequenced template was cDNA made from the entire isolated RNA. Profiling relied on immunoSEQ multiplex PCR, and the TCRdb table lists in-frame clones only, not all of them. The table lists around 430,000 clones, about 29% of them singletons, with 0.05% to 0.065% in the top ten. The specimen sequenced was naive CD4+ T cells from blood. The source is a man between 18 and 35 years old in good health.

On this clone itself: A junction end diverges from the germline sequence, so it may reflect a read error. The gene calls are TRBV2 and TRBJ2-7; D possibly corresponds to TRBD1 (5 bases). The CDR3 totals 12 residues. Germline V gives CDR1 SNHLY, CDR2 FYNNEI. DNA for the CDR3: TGTGCCAGCAGCGATGACAGTCCCGAGGAGTACTTC. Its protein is CASSDDSPEEYF.

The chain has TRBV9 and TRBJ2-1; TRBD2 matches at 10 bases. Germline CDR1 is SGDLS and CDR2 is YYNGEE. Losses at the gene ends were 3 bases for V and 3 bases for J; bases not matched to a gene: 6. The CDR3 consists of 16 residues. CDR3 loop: CASSDPRTSGYNEQFF. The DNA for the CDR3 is TGTGCCAGCAGCGACCCCCGGACTAGCGGCTACAATGAGCAGTTCTTC.

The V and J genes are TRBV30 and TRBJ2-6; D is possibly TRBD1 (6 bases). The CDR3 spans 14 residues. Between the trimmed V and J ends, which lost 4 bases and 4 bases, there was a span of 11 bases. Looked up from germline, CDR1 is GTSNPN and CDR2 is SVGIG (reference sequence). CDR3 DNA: TGTGCCTGGAACTCAGGGGTCGGGGCCAACGTCCTGACTTTC. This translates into CAWNSGVGANVLTF.

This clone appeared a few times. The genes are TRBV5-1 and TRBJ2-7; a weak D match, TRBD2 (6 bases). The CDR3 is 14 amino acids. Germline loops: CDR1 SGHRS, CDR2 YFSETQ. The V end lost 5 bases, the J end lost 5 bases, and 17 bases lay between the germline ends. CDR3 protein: CASSPRETFHEQYF. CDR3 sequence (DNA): TGCGCCAGCAGTCCACGGGAGACCTTCCACGAGCAGTACTTC.

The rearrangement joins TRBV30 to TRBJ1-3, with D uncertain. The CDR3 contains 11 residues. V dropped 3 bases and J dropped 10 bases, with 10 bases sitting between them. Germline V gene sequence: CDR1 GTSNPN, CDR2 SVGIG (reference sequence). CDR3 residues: CAWSSGSTIYF. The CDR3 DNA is TGTGCCTGGAGCTCCGGTTCGACCATATATTTT.

The CDR3: CASIPTGTSHQGTQYF. DNA of the CDR3: TGCGCCAGCATCCCAACTGGGACTAGCCATCAGGGTACGCAGTATTTT. The rearrangement links TRBV5-1 to TRBJ2-3, with 9 bases lining up with TRBD2. The CDR3 extends over 16 amino acids. Germline trimming cut 6 bases from V and 8 bases from J; bases unmatched to any gene: 16. Per the germline V gene, CDR1 is SGHRS and CDR2 is YFSETQ. The complete variable domain, with remaining parts taken from reference TRBV5-1 and TRBJ2-3, reads KAGVTQTPRYLIKTRGQQVTLSCSPISGHRSVSWYQQTPGQGLQFLFEYFSETQRNKGNFPGRFSGRQFSNSRSEMNVSTLELGDSALYLCASIPTGTSHQGTQYFGPGTRLTVL.

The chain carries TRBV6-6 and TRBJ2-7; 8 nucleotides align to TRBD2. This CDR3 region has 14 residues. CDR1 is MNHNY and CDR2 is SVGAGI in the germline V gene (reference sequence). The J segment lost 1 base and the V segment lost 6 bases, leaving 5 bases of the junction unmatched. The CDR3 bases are TGTGCCAGCAGCATAGCGGGAAGGTCCTACGAGCAGTACTTC. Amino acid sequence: CASSIAGRSYEQYF.

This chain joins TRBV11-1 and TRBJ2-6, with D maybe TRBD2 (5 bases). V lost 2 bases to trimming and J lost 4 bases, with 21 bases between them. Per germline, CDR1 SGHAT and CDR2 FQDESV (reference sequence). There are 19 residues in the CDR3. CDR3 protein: CASSLTLQAGSAGANVLTF. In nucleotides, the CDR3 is TGTGCCAGCAGCTTAACCCTGCAGGCGGGTTCTGCGGGGGCCAACGTCCTGACTTTC.

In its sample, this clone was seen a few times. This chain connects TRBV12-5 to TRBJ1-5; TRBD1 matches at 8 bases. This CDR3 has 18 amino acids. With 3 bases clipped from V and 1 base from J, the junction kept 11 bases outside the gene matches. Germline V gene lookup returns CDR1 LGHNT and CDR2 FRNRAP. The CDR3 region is CASGLQPGQGRSNQPQHF. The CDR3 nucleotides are TGTGCTAGTGGTTTACAACCCGGACAGGGAAGAAGCAATCAGCCCCAGCATTTT.

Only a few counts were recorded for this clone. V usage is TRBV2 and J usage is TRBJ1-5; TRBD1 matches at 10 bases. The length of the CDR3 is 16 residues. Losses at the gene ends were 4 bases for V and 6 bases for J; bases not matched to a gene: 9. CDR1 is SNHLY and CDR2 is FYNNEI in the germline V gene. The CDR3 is CASSGQGTGAGQPQHF. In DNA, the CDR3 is TGTGCCAGCAGTGGCCAAGGGACAGGGGCCGGTCAGCCCCAGCATTTT.

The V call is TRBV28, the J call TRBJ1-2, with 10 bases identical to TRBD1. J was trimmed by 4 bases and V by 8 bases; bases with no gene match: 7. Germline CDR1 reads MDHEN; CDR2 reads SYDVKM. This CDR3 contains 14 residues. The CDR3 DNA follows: TGTGCCAGCGGGACAGGGGCGGTCGGCTATGGCTACACCTTC. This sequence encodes CASGTGAVGYGYTF.

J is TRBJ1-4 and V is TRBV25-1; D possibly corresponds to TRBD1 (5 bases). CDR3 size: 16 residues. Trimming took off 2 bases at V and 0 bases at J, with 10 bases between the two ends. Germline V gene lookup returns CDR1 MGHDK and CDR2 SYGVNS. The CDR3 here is CASSERGRATNEKLFF. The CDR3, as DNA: TGTGCCAGCAGTGAAAGGGGCCGAGCAACTAATGAAAAACTGTTTTTT.

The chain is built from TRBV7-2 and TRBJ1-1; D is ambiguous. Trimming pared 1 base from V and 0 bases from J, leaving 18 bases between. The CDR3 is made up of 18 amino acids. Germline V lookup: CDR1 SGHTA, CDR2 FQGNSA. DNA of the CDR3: TGTGCCAGCAGCTTAGACCCCCCGAGCGACGGAGTGAACACTGAAGCTTTCTTT. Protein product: CASSLDPPSDGVNTEAFF.

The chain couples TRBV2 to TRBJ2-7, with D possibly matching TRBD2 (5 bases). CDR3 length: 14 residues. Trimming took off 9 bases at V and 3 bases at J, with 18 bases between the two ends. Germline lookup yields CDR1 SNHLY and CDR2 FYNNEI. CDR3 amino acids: CASGVEVGNYEQYF. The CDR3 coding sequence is TGTGCCAGTGGCGTGGAGGTAGGAAACTACGAGCAGTACTTC.

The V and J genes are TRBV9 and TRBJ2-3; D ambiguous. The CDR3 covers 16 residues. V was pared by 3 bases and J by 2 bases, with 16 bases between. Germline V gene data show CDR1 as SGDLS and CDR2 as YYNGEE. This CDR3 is CASSESPPAITDTQYF. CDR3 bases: TGTGCCAGCAGCGAGAGCCCACCGGCCATCACAGATACGCAGTATTTT.

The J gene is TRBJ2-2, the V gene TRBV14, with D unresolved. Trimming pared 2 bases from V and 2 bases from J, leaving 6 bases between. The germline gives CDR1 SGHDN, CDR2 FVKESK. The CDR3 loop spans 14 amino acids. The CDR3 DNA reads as TGTGCCAGCAGCCAACTCACCAACACCGGGGAGCTGTTTTTT. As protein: CASSQLTNTGELFF.

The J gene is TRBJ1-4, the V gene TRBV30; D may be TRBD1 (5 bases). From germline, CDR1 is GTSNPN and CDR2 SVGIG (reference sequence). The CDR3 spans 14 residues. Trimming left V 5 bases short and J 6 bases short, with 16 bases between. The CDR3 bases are TGTGCCTGGGACCGGATACAGGACGATGAAAAACTGTTTTTT. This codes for CAWDRIQDDEKLFF.

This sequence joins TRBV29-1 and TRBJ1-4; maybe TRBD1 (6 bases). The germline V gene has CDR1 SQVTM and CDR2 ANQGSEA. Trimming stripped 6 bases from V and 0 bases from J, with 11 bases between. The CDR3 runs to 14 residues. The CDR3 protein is CSVDSIATNEKLFF. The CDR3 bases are TGCAGCGTGGACAGCATTGCAACTAATGAAAAACTGTTTTTT.

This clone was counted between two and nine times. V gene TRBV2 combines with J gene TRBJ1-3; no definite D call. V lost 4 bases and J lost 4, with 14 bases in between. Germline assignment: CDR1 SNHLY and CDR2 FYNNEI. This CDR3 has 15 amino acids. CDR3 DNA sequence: TGTGCCAGCAGTGTGAACGGCGTCAGAGGAAACACCATATATTTT. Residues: CASSVNGVRGNTIYF.

The CDR3, as DNA: TGTGCCCATCGGGGGACAGGGGGCTTTGGCTACACCTTC. Protein sequence: CAHRGTGGFGYTF. The chain couples TRBV30 to TRBJ1-2; 12 bases line up with TRBD1. The CDR3 sequence is 13 residues long. Germline loops: CDR1 GTSNPN, CDR2 SVGIG (reference sequence). V trimming: 8 bases; J trimming: 7 bases; junction bases outside the gene matches: 8.

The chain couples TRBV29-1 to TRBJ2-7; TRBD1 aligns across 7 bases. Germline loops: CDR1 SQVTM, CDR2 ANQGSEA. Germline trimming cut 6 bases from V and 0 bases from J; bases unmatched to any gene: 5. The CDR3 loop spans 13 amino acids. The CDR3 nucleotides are TGCAGCGTGTGGGACAGTAGCTCCTACGAGCAGTACTTC. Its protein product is CSVWDSSSYEQYF.

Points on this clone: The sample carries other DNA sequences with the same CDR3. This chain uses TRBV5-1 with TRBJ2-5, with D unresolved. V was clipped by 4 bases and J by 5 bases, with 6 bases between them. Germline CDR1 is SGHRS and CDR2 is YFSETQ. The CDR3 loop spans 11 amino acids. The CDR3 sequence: CASSLDETQYF. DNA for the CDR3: TGCGCCAGCAGCCTCGATGAGACCCAGTACTTC.

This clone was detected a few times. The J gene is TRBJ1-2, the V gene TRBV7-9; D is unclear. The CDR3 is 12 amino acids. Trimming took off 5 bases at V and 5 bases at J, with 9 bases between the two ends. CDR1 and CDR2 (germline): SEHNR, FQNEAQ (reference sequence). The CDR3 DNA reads TGTGCCAGCAGCCCCACAGCGTATGGCTACACCTTC. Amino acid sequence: CASSPTAYGYTF.

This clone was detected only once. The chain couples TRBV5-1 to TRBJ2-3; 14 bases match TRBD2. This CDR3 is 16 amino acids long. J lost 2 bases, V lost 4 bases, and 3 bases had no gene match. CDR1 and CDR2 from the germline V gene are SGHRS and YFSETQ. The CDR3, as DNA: TGCGCCAGCAGCCCGGGACTAGCGGGAGCCACAGATACGCAGTATTTT. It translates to CASSPGLAGATDTQYF.

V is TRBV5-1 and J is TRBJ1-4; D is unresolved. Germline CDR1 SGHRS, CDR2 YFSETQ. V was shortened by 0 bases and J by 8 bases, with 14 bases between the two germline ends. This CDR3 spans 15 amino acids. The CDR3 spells CASSLGTNSGEKLFF. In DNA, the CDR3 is TGCGCCAGCAGCTTGGGTACAAACTCGGGGGAAAAACTGTTTTTT.